The T cell receptor (beta chain) described here comes from a study of shared clonotypes between healthy human individuals (TCRdb year 2020). About the study as a whole: Three men and a couple of women, aged 18 to 49 years, made up the cohort. Each donor's leukapheresis produced roughly between roughly 0.9 and 9 billion PBMCs. For each donor, CD4 naive and CD4 memory were each given three plates, CD8 naive was given two plates, and CD8 memory was given one plate. To increase sequencing depth and limit assay-specific biases, different laboratories used diverse techniques to prepare libraries and sequence TCR repertoires. To estimate repertoire size and how much clonotype sharing occurs between individuals, the study deeply sequenced the blood TCR repertoires of five healthy adults. General study outcomes and caveats: Clonotypes shared by all four sorted-subset donors showed higher generation probabilities than non-shared clonotypes. Naive subsets generally had larger estimated clonotype richness than memory subsets. Sampling was limited to blood, and TCR repertoires in tissue likely differ from TCR repertoires in blood. Around 5% of naive CD4, 3% to 3.5% of naive CD8, 2.3% of memory CD4, and approximately 0.39% of memory CD8 clonotypes were shared across a few donors. Even with the large sequencing depth, rarefaction of the sorted-subset datasets indicated that sequencing was incomplete. The small number of donors limited the genetic and exposure-history diversity represented. Based on pairwise subsampling, the degree of clonotype sharing among donors was expected to be affected by sequencing depth.

Using the deep immunoSEQ assay, multiplex PCR amplified TCR CDR3 regions from genomic DNA. Extracted genomic DNA from each cell subset was spread evenly across all wells of several immunoSEQ 96-well plates, with each plate serving as a replicate. For sorted subsets, 150 to 250 ng genomic DNA, equal to 30,000 to 35,000 T cell genomes, was loaded into each replicate PCR. Purified libraries were quantified with a Qubit 3.0 fluorometer, sized on a Bioanalyzer 2100, and re-quantified with the KAPA Library Quantification kit. A separate single-read 150-cycle Illumina NextSeq 550 flow cell was used to sequence each immunoSEQ 96-well plate. Per the authors' processing: Because the immunoSEQ output held only junctional sequences and lacked quality scores, the filtering could not match the filtering applied to full-length reads. To assign V/J genes and CDR3, sequences were annotated using PyIR, a Python wrapper for IgBLAST v1.9, with IMGT germline references. Reads with weak V/J assignments (E-value above 1e-6), missing CDR3, stop codons, out-of-frame junctions, or ambiguous translated residues were removed. V3J clonotypes were defined by identical inferred V gene, J gene, and CDR3 amino acid sequence. The percentage overlap between two repertoires was calculated by dividing the number of shared unique clonotypes by the size of the smaller repertoire. RTK rarefaction, the Chao1 estimator, and Recon v2.1 estimates of unobserved clonotypes were used to assess repertoire richness. For all TCRbeta clonotypes obtained by the gDNA method from several donors, generation probabilities were computed with OLGA. TCRdb's version of the immuneACCESS table is confined to in-frame rearrangements and falls short of the full clone set. An unresolved V gene accounts for under half of the shortfall where checked; the remainder is of unknown origin. V and J calls and clone size are copied from that table; D and trimming were computed from the DNA. The sample records some 980,000 clones, about three quarters of which are singletons. The leading ten clones occupy roughly 1.5% of the sample.

V is clipped by 0 bases and J by 5 bases, and the sequence between their germline boundaries is 17 bases long. Via the germline V gene, CDR1 is MNHNS and CDR2 SASEGT. Inclusive of the bounding cysteine and phenylalanine, the CDR3 is 16 residues long. CDR3 DNA only is kept here, 48 bases in frame from base 1. Concerning this clone: What antigen it recognizes has not been identified. It has no much larger one-base neighbor in the sample; base qualities were not kept.

The donors were healthy, HIV-negative adults with no recently reported acute infections or vaccinations. All donors were Caucasian adults living in Nashville, Tennessee, USA. Magnetic negative selection was used to enrich CD4+ T cells, after which naive cells were positively selected on CD45RA and the negative fraction became the memory subset. After blood collection by leukapheresis, PBMCs were isolated using Ficoll-Histopaque density gradient centrifugation and then cryopreserved in the vapor phase of liquid nitrogen. Analytical flow cytometry was used to check the purity and quantity of each magnetically sorted T cell population. From each sorted fraction, genomic DNA was isolated and quantified by UV absorbance on a Nanodrop 2000c.

The chain is encoded by TRBV6-1 joined to TRBJ2-7; the D call is tentative, TRBD1 or TRBD2, as each matches 5 bases. This receptor was obtained from a young man in good health. Material for sequencing was memory CD4+ T cells sorted from blood. This sample's cell subset or site label indicates: CD45RA-negative fraction. The DNA reads as follows: TGTGCCAGCAGTGAAGCGTCGACCCCGGGGACCCACGAGCAGTACTTC. Translated, this gives CASSEASTPGTHEQYF.